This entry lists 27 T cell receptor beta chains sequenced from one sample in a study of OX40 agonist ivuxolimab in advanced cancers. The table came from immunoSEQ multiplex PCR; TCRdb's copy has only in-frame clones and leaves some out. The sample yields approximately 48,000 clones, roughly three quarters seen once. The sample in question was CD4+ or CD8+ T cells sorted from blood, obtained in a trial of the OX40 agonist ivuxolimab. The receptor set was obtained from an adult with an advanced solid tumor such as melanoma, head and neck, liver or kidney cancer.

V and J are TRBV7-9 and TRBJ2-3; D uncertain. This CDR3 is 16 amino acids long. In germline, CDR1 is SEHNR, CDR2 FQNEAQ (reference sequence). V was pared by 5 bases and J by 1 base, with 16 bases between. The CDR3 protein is CASSHSPPYGTDTQYF. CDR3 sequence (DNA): TGTGCCAGCAGCCACTCCCCCCCCTATGGCACAGATACGCAGTATTTT. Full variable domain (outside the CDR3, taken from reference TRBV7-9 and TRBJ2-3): DTGVSQNPRHKITKRGQNVTFRCDPISEHNRLYWYRQTLGQGPEFLTYFQNEAQLEKSRLLSDRFSAERPKGSFSTLEIQRTEQGDSAMYLCASSHSPPYGTDTQYFGPGTRLTVL.

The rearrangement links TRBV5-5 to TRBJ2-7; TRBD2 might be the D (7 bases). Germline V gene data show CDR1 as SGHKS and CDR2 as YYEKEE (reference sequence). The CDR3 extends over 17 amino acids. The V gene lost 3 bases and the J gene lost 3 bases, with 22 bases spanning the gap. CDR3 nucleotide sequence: TGTGCCAGCAGCTCCCCCAGTTTACCCGGGGGGCTCTACGAGCAGTACTTC. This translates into CASSSPSLPGGLYEQYF.

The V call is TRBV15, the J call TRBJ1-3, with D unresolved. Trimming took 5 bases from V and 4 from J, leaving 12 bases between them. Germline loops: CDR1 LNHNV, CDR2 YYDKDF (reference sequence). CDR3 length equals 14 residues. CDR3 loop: CATSSGELGNTIYF. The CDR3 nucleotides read TGTGCCACCAGCTCCGGGGAATTGGGAAACACCATATATTTT.

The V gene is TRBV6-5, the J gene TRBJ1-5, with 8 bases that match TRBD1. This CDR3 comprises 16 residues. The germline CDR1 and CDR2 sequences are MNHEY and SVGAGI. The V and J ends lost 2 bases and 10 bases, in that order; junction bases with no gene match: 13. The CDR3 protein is CASSYPGQARESPQHF. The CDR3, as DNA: TGTGCCAGCAGTTACCCGGGACAGGCGCGGGAGAGTCCCCAGCATTTT.

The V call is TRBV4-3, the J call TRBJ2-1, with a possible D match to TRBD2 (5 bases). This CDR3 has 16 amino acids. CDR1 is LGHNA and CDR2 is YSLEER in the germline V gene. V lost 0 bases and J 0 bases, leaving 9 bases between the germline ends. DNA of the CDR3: TGCGCCAGCAGCCAAGAGGTAGGGAGCTCCTACAATGAGCAGTTCTTC. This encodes CASSQEVGSSYNEQFF.

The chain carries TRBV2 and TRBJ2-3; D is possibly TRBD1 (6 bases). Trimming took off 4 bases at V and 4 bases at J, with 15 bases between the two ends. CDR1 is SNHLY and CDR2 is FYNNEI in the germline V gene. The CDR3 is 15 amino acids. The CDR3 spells CASSVLGRGADTQYF. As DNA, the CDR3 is TGTGCCAGCAGTGTTTTGGGCAGGGGTGCAGATACGCAGTATTTT.

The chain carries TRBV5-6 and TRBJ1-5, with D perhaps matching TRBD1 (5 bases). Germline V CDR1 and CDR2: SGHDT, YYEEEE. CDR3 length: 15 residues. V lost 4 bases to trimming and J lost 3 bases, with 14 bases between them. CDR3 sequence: CASSRRGAVNQPQHF. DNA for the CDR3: TGTGCCAGCAGCCGGCGAGGGGCCGTCAATCAGCCCCAGCATTTT.

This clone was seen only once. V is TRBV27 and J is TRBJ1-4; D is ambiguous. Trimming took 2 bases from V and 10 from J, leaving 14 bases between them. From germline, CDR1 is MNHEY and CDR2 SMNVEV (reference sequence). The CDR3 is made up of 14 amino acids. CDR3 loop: CASSLVAASVKLFF. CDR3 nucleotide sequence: TGTGCCAGCAGTTTAGTGGCAGCCTCGGTAAAACTGTTTTTT.

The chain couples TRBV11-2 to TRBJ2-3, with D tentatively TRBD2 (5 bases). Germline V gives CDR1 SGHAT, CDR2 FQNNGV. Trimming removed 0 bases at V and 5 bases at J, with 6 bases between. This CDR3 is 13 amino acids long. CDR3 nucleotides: TGTGCCAGCAGCTTAGACGCGGGAGATACGCAGTATTTT. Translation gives CASSLDAGDTQYF.

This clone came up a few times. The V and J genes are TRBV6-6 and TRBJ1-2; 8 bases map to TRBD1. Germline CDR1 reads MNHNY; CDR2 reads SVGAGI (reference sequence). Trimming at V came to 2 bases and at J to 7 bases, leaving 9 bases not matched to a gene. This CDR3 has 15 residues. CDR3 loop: CASSYMGQVRGGYTF. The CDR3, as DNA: TGTGCCAGCAGTTACATGGGACAGGTCCGCGGTGGCTACACCTTC.

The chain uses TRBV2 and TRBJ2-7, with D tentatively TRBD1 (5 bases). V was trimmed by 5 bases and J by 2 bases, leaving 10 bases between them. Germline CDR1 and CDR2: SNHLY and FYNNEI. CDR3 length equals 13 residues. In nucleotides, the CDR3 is TGTGCCAGCAGTCGACAGAGAGCCTACGAGCAGTACTTC. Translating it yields CASSRQRAYEQYF.

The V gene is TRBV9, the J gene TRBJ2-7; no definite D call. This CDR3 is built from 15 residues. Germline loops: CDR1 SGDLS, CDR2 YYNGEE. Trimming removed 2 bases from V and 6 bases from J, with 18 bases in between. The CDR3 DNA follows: TGTGCCAGCAGCGTCATGCCAACTACGGAGTCCGAGCAGTACTTC. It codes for CASSVMPTTESEQYF.

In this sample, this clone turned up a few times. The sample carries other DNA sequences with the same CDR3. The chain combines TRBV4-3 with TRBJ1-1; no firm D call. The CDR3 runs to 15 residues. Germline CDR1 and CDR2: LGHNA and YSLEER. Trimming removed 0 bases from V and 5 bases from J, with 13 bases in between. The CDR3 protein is CASSQEPREGTEAFF. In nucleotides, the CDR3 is TGCGCCAGCAGCCAAGAACCCCGAGAGGGAACTGAAGCTTTCTTT.

CDR3 sequence reads: CASCTAIQDTQYF. The CDR3 DNA reads TGTGCCAGCTGTACGGCGATTCAAGATACGCAGTATTTT. The chain joins TRBV7-8 to TRBJ2-3; D is unresolved. The CDR3 extends over 13 amino acids. The germline V and J ends were trimmed by 8 bases and 5 bases, with 14 bases remaining between them. The germline V gene has CDR1 SGHVS and CDR2 FQNEAQ.

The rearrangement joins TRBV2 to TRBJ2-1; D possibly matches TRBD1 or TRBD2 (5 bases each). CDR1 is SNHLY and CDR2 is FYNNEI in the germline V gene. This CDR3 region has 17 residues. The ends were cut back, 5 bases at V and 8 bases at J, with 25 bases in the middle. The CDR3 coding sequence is TGTGCCAGCAGTCGGGGCAGAACTATTCCCTCAGGCGATGAGCAGTTCTTC. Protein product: CASSRGRTIPSGDEQFF.

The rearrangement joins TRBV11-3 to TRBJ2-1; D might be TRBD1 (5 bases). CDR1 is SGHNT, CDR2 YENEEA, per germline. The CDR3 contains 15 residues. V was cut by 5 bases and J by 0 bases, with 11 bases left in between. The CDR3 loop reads CASSRDSYSYNEQFF. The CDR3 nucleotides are TGTGCCAGCAGCCGCGACAGTTACTCCTACAATGAGCAGTTCTTC.

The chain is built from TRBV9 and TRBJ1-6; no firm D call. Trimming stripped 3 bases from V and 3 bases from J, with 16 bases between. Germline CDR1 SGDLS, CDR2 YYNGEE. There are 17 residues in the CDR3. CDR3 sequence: CASSAHHGTIYNSPLHF. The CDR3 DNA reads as TGTGCCAGCAGCGCCCACCACGGCACTATCTATAATTCACCCCTCCACTTT. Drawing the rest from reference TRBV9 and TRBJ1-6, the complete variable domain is DSGVTQTPKHLITATGQRVTLRCSPRSGDLSVYWYQQSLDQGLQFLIQYYNGEERAKGNILERFSAQQFPDLHSELNLSSLELGDSALYFCASSAHHGTIYNSPLHFGNGTRLTVT.

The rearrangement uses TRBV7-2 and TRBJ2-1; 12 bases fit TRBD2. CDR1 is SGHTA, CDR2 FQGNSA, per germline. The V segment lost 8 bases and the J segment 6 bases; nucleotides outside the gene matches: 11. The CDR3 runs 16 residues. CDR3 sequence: CASCQASGGALNEQFF. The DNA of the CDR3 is TGTGCCAGCTGCCAAGCTAGCGGGGGGGCCCTCAATGAGCAGTTCTTC.

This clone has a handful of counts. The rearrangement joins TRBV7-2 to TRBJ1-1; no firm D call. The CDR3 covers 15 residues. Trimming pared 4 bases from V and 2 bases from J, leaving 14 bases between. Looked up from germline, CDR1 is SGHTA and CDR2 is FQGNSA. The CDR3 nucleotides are TGTGCCAGCAGCTCCCAGAAGCGGTTAAACACTGAAGCTTTCTTT. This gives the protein CASSSQKRLNTEAFF.

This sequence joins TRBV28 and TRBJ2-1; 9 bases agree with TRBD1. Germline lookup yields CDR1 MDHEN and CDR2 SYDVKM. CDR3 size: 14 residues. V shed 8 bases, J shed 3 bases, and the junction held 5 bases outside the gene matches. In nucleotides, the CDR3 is TGTGCCAGCCTACCGGGACAGGGCTACAATGAGCAGTTCTTC. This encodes CASLPGQGYNEQFF.

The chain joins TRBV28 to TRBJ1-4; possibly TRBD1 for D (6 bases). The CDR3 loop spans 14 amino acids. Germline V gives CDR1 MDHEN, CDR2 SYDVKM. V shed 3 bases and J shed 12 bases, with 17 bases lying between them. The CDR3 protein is CASSFKGGLVQLFF. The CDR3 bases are TGTGCCAGCAGTTTCAAGGGGGGGCTTGTACAACTGTTTTTT.

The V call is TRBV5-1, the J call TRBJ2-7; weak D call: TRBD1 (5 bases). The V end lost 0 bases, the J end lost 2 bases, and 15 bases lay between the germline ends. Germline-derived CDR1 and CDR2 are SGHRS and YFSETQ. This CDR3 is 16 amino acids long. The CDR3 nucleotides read TGCGCCAGCAGCTTGGAAGGGGAATATACCCCCTACGAGCAGTACTTC. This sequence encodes CASSLEGEYTPYEQYF.

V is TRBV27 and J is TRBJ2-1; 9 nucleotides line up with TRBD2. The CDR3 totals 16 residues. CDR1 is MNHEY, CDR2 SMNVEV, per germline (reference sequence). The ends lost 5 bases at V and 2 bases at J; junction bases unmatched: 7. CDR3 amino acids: CASSPRLAAAYNEQFF. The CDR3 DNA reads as TGTGCCAGCAGTCCCAGACTAGCGGCCGCCTACAATGAGCAGTTCTTC.

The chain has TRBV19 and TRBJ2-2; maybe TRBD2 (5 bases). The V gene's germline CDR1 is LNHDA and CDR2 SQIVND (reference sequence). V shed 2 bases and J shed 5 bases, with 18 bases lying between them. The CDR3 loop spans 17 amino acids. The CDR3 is CASSIRLLAPGTGELFF. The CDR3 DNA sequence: TGTGCCAGTAGTATAAGGCTCCTTGCTCCGGGGACCGGGGAGCTGTTTTTT.

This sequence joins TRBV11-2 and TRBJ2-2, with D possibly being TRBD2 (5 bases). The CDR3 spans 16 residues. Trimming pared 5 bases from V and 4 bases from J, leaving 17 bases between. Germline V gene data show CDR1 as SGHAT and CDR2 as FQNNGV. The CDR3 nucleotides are TGTGCCAGCAGCGACCAGGCAAGGAGGTTCACCGGGGAGCTGTTTTTT. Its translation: CASSDQARRFTGELFF.

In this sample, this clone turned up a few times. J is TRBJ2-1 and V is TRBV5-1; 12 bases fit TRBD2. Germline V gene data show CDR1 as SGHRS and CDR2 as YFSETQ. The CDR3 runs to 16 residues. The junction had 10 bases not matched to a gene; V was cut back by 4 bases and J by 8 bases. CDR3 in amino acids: CASSLRGLAGGYEQFF. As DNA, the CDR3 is TGCGCCAGCAGCCTGAGGGGGCTAGCGGGAGGGTATGAGCAGTTCTTC.

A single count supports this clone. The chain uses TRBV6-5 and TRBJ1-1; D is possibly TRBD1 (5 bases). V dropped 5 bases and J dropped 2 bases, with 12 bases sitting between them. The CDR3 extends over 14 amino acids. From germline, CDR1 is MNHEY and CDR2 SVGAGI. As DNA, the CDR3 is TGTGCCAGCAGTCCCCTTGGGACCAACACTGAAGCTTTCTTT. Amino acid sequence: CASSPLGTNTEAFF.